A single sample gave rise to the 23 T cell receptor beta chains below, sequenced in a study of T cells after posttransplantation cyclophosphamide. Produced via immunoSEQ multiplex PCR; TCRdb's table is partial and in-frame only. The table has tens of thousands of clones, about 86% seen once. The specimen sequenced was PBMCs. The receptors stem from a man aged 25-45 years with a blood cancer, CMV-positive, and with a related stem cell donor.

The chain joins TRBV18 to TRBJ1-1; the D gene is possibly TRBD1 (5 bases). There are 13 residues in the CDR3. V lost 5 bases, J lost 2 bases, and 9 bases lay in between. The germline gives CDR1 KGHSH, CDR2 LQKENI. CDR3 sequence (DNA): TGTGCCAGCTCAGCAGGGACTAACACTGAAGCTTTCTTT. Protein sequence: CASSAGTNTEAFF.

This sequence joins TRBV29-1 and TRBJ2-7; TRBD2 matches 7 bases. Germline CDR1 reads SQVTM; CDR2 reads ANQGSEA. With 6 bases clipped from V and 6 bases from J, the junction kept 11 bases outside the gene matches. The length of the CDR3 is 13 residues. The CDR3 region is CSVLREENGEQYF. The CDR3 coding sequence is TGCAGCGTCCTCCGGGAGGAGAATGGCGAGCAGTACTTC.

This clone came up once. One junction end does not reproduce the germline sequence, and a read error may be involved. The chain employs TRBV7-7 and TRBJ2-3, with TRBD2 as a possible D gene (5 bases). Germline V gene data show CDR1 as SSHAT and CDR2 as FNYEAQ (reference sequence). The CDR3 sequence is 16 residues long. CDR3 amino acids: CASSLLPGSRTDTQYF. Written as DNA, the CDR3 is TGTGCTAGCAGCTTACTTCCGGGGTCTCGCACAGATACGCAGTATTTT.

The rearrangement joins TRBV7-9 to TRBJ1-1; a weak D match, TRBD1 (5 bases). CDR1 SEHNR and CDR2 FQNEAQ come from the germline V gene (reference sequence). Trimming pared 4 bases from V and 4 bases from J, leaving 13 bases between. The CDR3 is 14 amino acids. CDR3 DNA sequence: TGTGCCAGCAGCTCTCTGGTCGGGGGCACTGAAGCTTTCTTT. This encodes CASSSLVGGTEAFF.

This clone showed up just a few times. The chain recombines TRBV6-4 with TRBJ2-1; 10 nucleotides align to TRBD2. CDR3 length: 16 residues. The J segment lost 5 bases and the V segment lost 2 bases, leaving 6 bases of the junction unmatched. Germline values: CDR1 MRHNA, CDR2 SNTAGT. In DNA, the CDR3 is TGTGCCAGCAGTGACACAGCGGGAGGGGAACACAATGAGCAGTTCTTC. Its translation is CASSDTAGGEHNEQFF.

The chain recombines TRBV7-3 with TRBJ2-3, with TRBD1 as a possible D gene (6 bases). The germline V gene has CDR1 SGHTA and CDR2 FQGTGA. The CDR3 is made up of 15 amino acids. V gave up 6 bases and J gave up 1 base, with 14 bases separating them. CDR3 residues: CASSDPGARTDTQYF. The CDR3 DNA sequence: TGTGCCAGCAGTGACCCAGGGGCCCGCACAGATACGCAGTATTTT. The entire variable domain, with the rest obtained from reference TRBV7-3 and TRBJ2-3, is as follows: GAGVSQTPSNKVTEKGKYVELRCDPISGHTALYWYRQSLGQGPEFLIYFQGTGAADDSGLPNDRFFAVRPEGSVSTLKIQRTERGDSAVYLCASSDPGARTDTQYFGPGTRLTVL.

The chain combines TRBV5-6 with TRBJ1-1; tentative D call: TRBD1 (6 bases). This CDR3 comprises 17 residues. V was cut by 2 bases and J by 5 bases, with 22 bases left in between. Germline V gene data show CDR1 as SGHDT and CDR2 as YYEEEE. CDR3 residues: CASSFFGGDTRRTEAFF. Written as DNA, the CDR3 is TGTGCCAGCAGCTTTTTTGGGGGGGACACCCGGAGGACTGAAGCTTTCTTT.

The chain uses TRBV4-1 and TRBJ2-7, with 7 bases fitting TRBD1. The CDR3 has 17 residues. The V segment lost 3 bases and the J segment 3 bases; nucleotides outside the gene matches: 14. Germline V gives CDR1 MGHRA, CDR2 YSYEKL. The CDR3 DNA follows: TGCGCCAGCAGCCACCTTAACAAGGGGGCGCGGAACTACGAGCAGTACTTC. Translating gives CASSHLNKGARNYEQYF.

This clone has just one count. The chain couples TRBV5-1 to TRBJ2-1, with D hard to call. The CDR3 length is 16 residues. Between the trimmed V and J ends, which lost 0 bases and 5 bases, there was a span of 15 bases. The germline gives CDR1 SGHRS, CDR2 YFSETQ. The CDR3 nucleotides are TGCGCCAGCAGCTTGGTTTCTACAGCCTATAACAATGAGCAGTTCTTC. This codes for CASSLVSTAYNNEQFF.

The genes are TRBV11-3 and TRBJ2-7; D is uncertain. CDR3 length equals 13 residues. Germline V lookup: CDR1 SGHNT, CDR2 YENEEA. V lost 0 bases and J lost 5, with 8 bases in between. CDR3 loop: CASSLDAADEQYF. The CDR3 DNA sequence: TGTGCCAGCAGCTTAGACGCGGCGGACGAGCAGTACTTC.

V gene TRBV5-6 combines with J gene TRBJ2-1; 13 bases fit TRBD2. CDR1 is SGHDT and CDR2 is YYEEEE in the germline V gene. The CDR3 has 18 amino acids. The V and J ends lost 0 bases and 8 bases, in that order; junction bases with no gene match: 11. The CDR3 coding sequence is TGTGCCAGCAGCTTGGTGACCCTTGGGACTAGCGGGAATGATGAGCAGTTCTTC. Protein: CASSLVTLGTSGNDEQFF.

The chain uses TRBV6-5 and TRBJ1-5; TRBD1 agrees at 8 bases. Trimming cost V 6 bases and J 2 bases; bases outside gene matches: 6. From germline, CDR1 is MNHEY and CDR2 SVGAGI. This CDR3 has 15 residues. Here the CDR3 DNA reads TGTGCCAGCAGCCGCGGGACAGGCGGCAATCAGCCCCAGCATTTT. Encoded protein: CASSRGTGGNQPQHF.

The rearrangement uses TRBV29-1 and TRBJ2-3; 12 bases map to TRBD2. There are 20 residues in the CDR3. J lost 6 bases, V lost 3 bases, and 22 bases had no gene match. Germline V lookup: CDR1 SQVTM, CDR2 ANQGSEA. The CDR3 loop is CSVDLGLWGLAGGPADTQYF. CDR3 sequence (DNA): TGCAGCGTTGATTTGGGGCTTTGGGGGCTAGCGGGAGGGCCAGCGGATACGCAGTATTTT.

The chain couples TRBV7-8 to TRBJ1-2; D unresolved. Germline V gene sequence: CDR1 SGHVS, CDR2 FQNEAQ. V was cut by 0 bases and J by 4 bases, with 12 bases left in between. This CDR3 spans 15 amino acids. CDR3 sequence reads: CASSLAIKERYGYTF. The DNA of the CDR3 is TGTGCCAGCAGCTTAGCGATCAAGGAGCGCTATGGCTACACCTTC.

The J gene is TRBJ2-1, the V gene TRBV29-1; TRBD1 might be the D (5 bases). CDR3 length: 12 residues. Per germline, CDR1 SQVTM and CDR2 ANQGSEA. Trimming took off 6 bases at V and 10 bases at J, with 16 bases between the two ends. The CDR3 loop reads CSVSVGKGEQFF. CDR3 sequence (DNA): TGCAGCGTCTCAGTCGGCAAGGGGGAGCAGTTCTTC.

The V call is TRBV9, the J call TRBJ2-3; D gene uncertain. V lost 3 bases and J lost 1, with 6 bases in between. This CDR3 has 13 residues. Looked up from germline, CDR1 is SGDLS and CDR2 is YYNGEE. CDR3 region: CASSGGGTDTQYF. CDR3 bases: TGTGCCAGCAGCGGTGGAGGCACAGATACGCAGTATTTT.

The chain uses TRBV7-9 and TRBJ2-5, with D perhaps matching TRBD2 (5 bases). V shed 5 bases and J shed 2 bases, with 12 bases lying between them. Germline V lookup: CDR1 SEHNR, CDR2 FQNEAQ (reference sequence). This CDR3 is built from 14 residues. This chain's CDR3 is CASSQFEGQETQYF. The CDR3 DNA reads as TGTGCCAGCAGCCAATTCGAGGGACAAGAGACCCAGTACTTC.

The chain has TRBV2 and TRBJ2-3; tentatively, D is TRBD2 (6 bases). The length of the CDR3 is 14 residues. Deletions cut 4 bases from V and 2 bases from J, with 10 bases between. Germline CDR1 reads SNHLY; CDR2 reads FYNNEI. The CDR3 region is CASSAGLYTDTQYF. The DNA for the CDR3 is TGTGCCAGCAGTGCGGGACTTTACACAGATACGCAGTATTTT.

This CDR3 is CASSPKTGDGYTF. Here the CDR3 DNA reads TGTGCCAGCTCACCCAAAACAGGGGATGGCTACACCTTC. The chain links TRBV18 to TRBJ1-2; 7 bases agree with TRBD1. The CDR3 is 13 residues long. CDR1 is KGHSH and CDR2 is LQKENI in the germline V gene. V gave up 3 bases and J gave up 6 bases; unmatched junction bases: 4.

CDR3 DNA: TGTGCCAGCAGCTCTATAGCGGGAGGGCCGGGCTCCTACAATGAGCAGTTCTTC. Its translation: CASSSIAGGPGSYNEQFF. The chain combines TRBV11-2 with TRBJ2-1, with TRBD2 identical over 11 bases. The CDR3 has 18 amino acids. Losses at the gene ends were 4 bases for V and 0 bases for J; bases not matched to a gene: 8. In germline, CDR1 is SGHAT, CDR2 FQNNGV.

With regard to this clone: One end of the junction does not line up with germline, which may come from a read error. This chain uses TRBV30 with TRBJ2-6, with 7 bases matching TRBD1. The CDR3 loop spans 16 amino acids. Germline V gene sequence: CDR1 GTSNPN, CDR2 SVGIG (reference sequence). The CDR3 DNA reads as TGTGCCTGGAGGAAAACAGGGGAATCTGGGGCCAACGCCCTGACTTTC. Its translation: CAWRKTGESGANALTF.

This rearrangement joins TRBV6-1 to TRBJ1-2, with 8 bases aligning to TRBD1. Germline V lookup: CDR1 MNHNS, CDR2 SASEGT. The length of the CDR3 is 15 residues. V was pared by 0 bases and J by 3 bases, with 3 bases of the junction left unmatched. As DNA, the CDR3 is TGTGCCAGCAGTGAAGCTGACAGGGGCCACTATGGCTACACCTTC. It yields the protein CASSEADRGHYGYTF.

This clone was seen only a few times. This chain connects TRBV9 to TRBJ1-1; D may be TRBD1 (6 bases). CDR1 is SGDLS, CDR2 YYNGEE, per germline. The CDR3 loop spans 15 amino acids. V lost 0 bases, J lost 1 base, and 10 bases lay in between. The CDR3 region has the DNA TGTGCCAGCAGCGTAGGGATGGGACAGAACACTGAAGCTTTCTTT. Its protein is CASSVGMGQNTEAFF. Together with reference TRBV9 and TRBJ1-1, the CDR3 gives the full variable domain: DSGVTQTPKHLITATGQRVTLRCSPRSGDLSVYWYQQSLDQGLQFLIQYYNGEERAKGNILERFSAQQFPDLHSELNLSSLELGDSALYFCASSVGMGQNTEAFFGQGTRLTVV.